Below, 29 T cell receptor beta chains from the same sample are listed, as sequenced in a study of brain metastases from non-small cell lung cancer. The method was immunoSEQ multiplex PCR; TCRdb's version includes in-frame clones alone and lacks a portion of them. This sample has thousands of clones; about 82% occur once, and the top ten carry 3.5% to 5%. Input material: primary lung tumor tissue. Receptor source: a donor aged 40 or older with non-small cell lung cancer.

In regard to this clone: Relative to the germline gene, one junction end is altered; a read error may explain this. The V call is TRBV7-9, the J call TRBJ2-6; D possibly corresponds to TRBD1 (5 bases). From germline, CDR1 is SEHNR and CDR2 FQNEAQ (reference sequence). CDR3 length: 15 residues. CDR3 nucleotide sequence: TGTGCCAGCAGCTCAATCATCTCTGGGGCCAACGTTCTGATTTTC. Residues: CASSSIISGANVLIF.

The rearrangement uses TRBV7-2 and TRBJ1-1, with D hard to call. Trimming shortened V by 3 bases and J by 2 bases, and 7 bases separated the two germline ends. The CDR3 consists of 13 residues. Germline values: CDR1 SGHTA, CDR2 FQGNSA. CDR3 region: CASSFMGNTEAFF. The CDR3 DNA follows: TGTGCCAGCAGCTTTATGGGTAACACTGAAGCTTTCTTT.

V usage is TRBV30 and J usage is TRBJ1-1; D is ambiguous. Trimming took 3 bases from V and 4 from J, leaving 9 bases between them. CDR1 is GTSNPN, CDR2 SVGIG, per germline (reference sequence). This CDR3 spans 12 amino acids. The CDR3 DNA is TGTGCCTGGAGGAAACAGACCACTGAAGCTTTCTTT. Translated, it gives CAWRKQTTEAFF.

The chain's CDR3 is CASGRGGQEAFF. In DNA, the CDR3 is TGTGCCAGCGGCCGCGGGGGGCAGGAAGCTTTCTTT. V gene TRBV25-1 combines with J gene TRBJ1-1, with D possibly matching TRBD1 (6 bases). Germline-derived CDR1 and CDR2 are MGHDK and SYGVNS. The V end lost 8 bases, the J end lost 8 bases, and 15 bases lay between the germline ends. The CDR3 length is 12 residues.

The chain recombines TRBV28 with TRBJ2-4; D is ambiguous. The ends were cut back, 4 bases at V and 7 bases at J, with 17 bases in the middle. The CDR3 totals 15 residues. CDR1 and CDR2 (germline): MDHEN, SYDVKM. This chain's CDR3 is CASSSPDAPGNIQYF. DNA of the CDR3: TGTGCCAGCAGTTCCCCCGACGCCCCTGGGAACATTCAGTACTTC.

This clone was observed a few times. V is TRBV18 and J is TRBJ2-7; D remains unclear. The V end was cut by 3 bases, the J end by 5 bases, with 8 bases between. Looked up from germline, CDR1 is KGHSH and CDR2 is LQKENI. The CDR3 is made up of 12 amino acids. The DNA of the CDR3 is TGTGCCAGCTCACCGCGAGGTAACGAGCAGTACTTC. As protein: CASSPRGNEQYF. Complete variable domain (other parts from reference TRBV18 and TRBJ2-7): NAGVMQNPRHLVRRRGQEARLRCSPMKGHSHVYWYRQLPEEGLKFMVYLQKENIIDESGMPKERFSAEFPKEGPSILRIQQVVRGDSAAYFCASSPRGNEQYFGPGTRLTVT.

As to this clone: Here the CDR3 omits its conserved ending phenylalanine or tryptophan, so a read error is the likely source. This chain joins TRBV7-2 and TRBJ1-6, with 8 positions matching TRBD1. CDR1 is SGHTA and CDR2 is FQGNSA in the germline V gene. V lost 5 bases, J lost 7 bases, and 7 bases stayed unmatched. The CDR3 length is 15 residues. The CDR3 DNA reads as TGTGCCAGCAGCCCCAGGACAGGGCTGAATTCACCCCTCCACCTT. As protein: CASSPRTGLNSPLHL.

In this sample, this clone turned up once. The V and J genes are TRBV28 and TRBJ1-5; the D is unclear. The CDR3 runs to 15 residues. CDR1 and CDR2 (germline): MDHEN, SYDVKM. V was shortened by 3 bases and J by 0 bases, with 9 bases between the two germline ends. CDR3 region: CASSLQDPSNQPQHF. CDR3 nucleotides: TGTGCCAGCAGTTTGCAGGACCCTAGCAATCAGCCCCAGCATTTT.

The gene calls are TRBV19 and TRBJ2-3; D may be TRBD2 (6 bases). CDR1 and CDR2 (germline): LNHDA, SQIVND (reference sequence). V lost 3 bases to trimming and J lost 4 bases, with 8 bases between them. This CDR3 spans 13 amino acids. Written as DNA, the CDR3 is TGTGCCAGTAGTATCGGAGGGGCAGATACGCAGTATTTT. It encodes CASSIGGADTQYF. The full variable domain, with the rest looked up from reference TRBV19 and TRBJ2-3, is DGGITQSPKYLFRKEGQNVTLSCEQNLNHDAMYWYRQDPGQGLRLIYYSQIVNDFQKGDIAEGYSVSREKKESFPLTVTSAQKNPTAFYLCASSIGGADTQYFGPGTRLTVL.

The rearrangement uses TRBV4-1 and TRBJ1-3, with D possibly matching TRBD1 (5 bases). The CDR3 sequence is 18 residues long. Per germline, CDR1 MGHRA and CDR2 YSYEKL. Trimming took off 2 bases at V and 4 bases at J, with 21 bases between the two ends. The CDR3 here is CASSQYFGQTRGGNTIYF. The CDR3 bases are TGCGCCAGCAGCCAATATTTTGGACAAACTAGAGGGGGAAACACCATATATTTT.

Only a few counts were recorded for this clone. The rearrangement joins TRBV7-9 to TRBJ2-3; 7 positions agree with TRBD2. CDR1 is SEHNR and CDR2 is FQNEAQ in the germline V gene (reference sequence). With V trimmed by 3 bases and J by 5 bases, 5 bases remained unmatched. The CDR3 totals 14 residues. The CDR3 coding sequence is TGTGCCAGCAGCTTCGGTCTAGCGGAAGATACGCAGTATTTT. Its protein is CASSFGLAEDTQYF.

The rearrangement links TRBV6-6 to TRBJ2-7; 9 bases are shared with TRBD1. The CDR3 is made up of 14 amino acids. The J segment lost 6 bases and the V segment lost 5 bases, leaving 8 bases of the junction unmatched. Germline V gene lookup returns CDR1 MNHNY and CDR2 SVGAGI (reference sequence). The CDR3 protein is CASSPGQGSSEQYF. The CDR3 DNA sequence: TGTGCCAGCAGTCCGGGACAGGGATCTAGCGAGCAGTACTTC.

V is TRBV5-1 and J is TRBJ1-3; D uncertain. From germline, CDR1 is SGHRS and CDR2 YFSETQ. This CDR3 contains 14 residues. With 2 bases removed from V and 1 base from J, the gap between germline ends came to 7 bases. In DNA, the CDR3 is TGCGCCAGCAGCTTCGACGGATCTGGAAACACCATATATTTT. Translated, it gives CASSFDGSGNTIYF.

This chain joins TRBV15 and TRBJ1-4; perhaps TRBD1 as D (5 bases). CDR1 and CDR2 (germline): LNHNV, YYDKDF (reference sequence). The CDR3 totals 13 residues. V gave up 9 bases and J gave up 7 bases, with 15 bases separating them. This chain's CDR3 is CATRRGAFEKLFF. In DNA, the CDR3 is TGTGCCACGAGGAGGGGAGCCTTTGAAAAACTGTTTTTT.

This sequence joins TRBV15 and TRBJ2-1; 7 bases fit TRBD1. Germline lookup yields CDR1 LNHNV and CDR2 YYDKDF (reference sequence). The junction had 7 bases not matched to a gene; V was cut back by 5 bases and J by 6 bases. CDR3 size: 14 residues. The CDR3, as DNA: TGTGCCACCAGCGTAGACAGGGTCCCCAATGAGCAGTTCTTC. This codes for CATSVDRVPNEQFF.

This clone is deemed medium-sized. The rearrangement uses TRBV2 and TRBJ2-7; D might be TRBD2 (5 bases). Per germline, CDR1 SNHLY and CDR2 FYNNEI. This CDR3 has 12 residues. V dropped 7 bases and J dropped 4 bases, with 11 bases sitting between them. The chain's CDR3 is CASMEQRYEQYF. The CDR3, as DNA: TGTGCCAGCATGGAACAGCGGTACGAGCAGTACTTC.

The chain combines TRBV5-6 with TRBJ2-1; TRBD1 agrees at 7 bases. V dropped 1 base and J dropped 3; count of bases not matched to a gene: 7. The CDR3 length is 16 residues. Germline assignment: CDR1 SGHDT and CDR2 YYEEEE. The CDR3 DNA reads TGTGCCAGCAGCTTGAGTCGGGCAGGGGGCTACAATGAGCAGTTCTTC. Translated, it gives CASSLSRAGGYNEQFF.

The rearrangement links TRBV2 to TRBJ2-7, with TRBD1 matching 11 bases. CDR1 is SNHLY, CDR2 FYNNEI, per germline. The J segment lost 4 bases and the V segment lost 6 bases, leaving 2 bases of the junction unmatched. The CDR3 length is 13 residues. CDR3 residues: CASRGTGGYEQYF. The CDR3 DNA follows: TGTGCCAGCAGAGGGACAGGGGGATACGAGCAGTACTTC.

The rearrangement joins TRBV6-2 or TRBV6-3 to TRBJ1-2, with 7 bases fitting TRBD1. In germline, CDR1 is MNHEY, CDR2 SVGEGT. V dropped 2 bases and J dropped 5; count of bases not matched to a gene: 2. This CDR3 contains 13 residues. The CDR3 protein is CASSYDREYGYTF. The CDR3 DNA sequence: TGTGCCAGCAGTTACGACAGGGAATATGGCTACACCTTC.

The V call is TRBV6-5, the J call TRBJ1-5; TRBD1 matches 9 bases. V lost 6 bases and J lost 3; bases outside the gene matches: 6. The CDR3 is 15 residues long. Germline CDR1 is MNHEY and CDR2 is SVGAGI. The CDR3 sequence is CASRRTGVINQPQHF. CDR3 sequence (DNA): TGTGCCAGCAGAAGGACAGGGGTTATCAATCAGCCCCAGCATTTT.

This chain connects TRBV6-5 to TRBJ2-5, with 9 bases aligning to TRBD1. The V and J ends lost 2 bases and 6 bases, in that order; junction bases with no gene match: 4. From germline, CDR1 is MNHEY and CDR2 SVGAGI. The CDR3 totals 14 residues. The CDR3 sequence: CASSYQDRGKTQYF. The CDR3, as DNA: TGTGCCAGCAGTTACCAGGACAGGGGAAAGACCCAGTACTTC.

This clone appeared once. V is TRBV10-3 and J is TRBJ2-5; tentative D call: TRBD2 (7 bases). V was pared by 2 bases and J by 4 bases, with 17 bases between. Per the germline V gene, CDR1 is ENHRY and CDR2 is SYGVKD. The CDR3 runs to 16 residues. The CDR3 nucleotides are TGTGCCATCAGTGAGCTTGAGGGGGAGCGGGGAGAGACCCAGTACTTC. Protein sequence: CAISELEGERGETQYF.

Here the CDR3 reads CASSPVDTQYF. The CDR3 region has the DNA TGTGCCAGCAGCCCCGTTGATACGCAGTATTTT. The V and J genes are TRBV7-2 and TRBJ2-3; D is undetermined. The CDR3 is 11 residues long. Deletions cut 5 bases from V and 6 bases from J, with 6 bases between. CDR1 and CDR2 (germline): SGHTA, FQGNSA.

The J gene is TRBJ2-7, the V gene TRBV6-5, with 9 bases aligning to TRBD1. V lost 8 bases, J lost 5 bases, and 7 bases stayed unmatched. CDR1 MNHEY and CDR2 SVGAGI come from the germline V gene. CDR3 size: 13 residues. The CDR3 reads CASYGQGSNEQYF. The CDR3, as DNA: TGTGCCAGCTATGGACAGGGGTCCAACGAGCAGTACTTC.

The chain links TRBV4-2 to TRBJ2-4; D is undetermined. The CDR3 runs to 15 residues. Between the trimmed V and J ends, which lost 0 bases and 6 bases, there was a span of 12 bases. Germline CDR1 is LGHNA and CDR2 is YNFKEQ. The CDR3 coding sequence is TGTGCCAGCAGCCAAGATAGGCAGGCGCCAAACATTCAGTACTTC. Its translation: CASSQDRQAPNIQYF.

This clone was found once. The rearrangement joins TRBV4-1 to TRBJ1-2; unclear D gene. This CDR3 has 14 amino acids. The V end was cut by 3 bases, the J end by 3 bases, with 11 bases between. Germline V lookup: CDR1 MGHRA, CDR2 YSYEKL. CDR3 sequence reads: CASSQGIRDYGYTF. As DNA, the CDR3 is TGCGCCAGCAGCCAGGGAATACGGGACTATGGCTACACCTTC.

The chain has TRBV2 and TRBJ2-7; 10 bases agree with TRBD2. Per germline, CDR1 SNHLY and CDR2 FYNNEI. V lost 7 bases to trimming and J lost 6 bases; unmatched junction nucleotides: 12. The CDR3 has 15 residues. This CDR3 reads CASKESSGGAIEQYF. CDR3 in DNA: TGTGCCAGCAAAGAGTCCAGCGGGGGGGCCATCGAGCAGTACTTC.

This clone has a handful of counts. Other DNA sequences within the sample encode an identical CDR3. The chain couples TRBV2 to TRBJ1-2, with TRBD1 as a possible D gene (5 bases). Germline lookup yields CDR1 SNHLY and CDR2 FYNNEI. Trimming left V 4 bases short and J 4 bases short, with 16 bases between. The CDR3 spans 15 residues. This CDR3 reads CASSGDVSIGYGYTF. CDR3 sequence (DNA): TGTGCCAGCAGTGGGGACGTTTCGATAGGCTATGGCTACACCTTC.

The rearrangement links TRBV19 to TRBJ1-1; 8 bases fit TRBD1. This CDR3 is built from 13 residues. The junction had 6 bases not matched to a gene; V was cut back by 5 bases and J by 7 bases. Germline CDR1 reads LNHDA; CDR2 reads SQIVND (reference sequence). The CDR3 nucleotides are TGTGCCAGTAGTCAGGACAGGGCGGGTGAAGCTTTCTTT. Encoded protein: CASSQDRAGEAFF.